This T cell receptor beta chain was identified during a study of blood T cell repertoires in COVID-19. Here immunoSEQ multiplex PCR was the method, and the copy in TCRdb shows in-frame clones only, minus some. The sample has under 200,000 clones; around 87% are singletons. The germline V gene has CDR1 SGHNT and CDR2 YYREEE (reference sequence). V trimming: 4 bases; J trimming: 8 bases; junction bases outside the gene matches: 4. This CDR3 is 15 amino acids long. The chain combines TRBV5-4 with TRBJ1-6; TRBD1 agrees at 12 bases. The specimen was PBMCs or T cells enriched from blood (not recorded which). The source is a woman aged 45-59 years who had recovered from COVID-19. The CDR3, as DNA: TGTGCCAGCAGCATGGGACAGGGGGCTTATTCACCCCTCCACTTT. Translation: CASSMGQGAYSPLHF.